This record looks at one T cell receptor (beta chain) sequence and its context. As originally analysed: Reference gene primers were amplified, and this amplification served to estimate nucleated cell counts. This table comes from immunoSEQ multiplex PCR, and its TCRdb copy is limited to in-frame clones, with some not included. V and J calls and clone size are those listed in that table; D and trimming were worked out from the DNA. The profile shows 200,000 to 300,000 clones, around 83% of them singletons. This record comes from a study of blood T cell repertoires in COVID-19. Study-wide context: Italy, Spain and the United States were the sources of the convalescent and acute COVID-19 samples. PBMCs, B-cell-depleted T cells, or T cells provided the cDNA or gDNA that made up the material.

Germline V CDR1 and CDR2: SGHVS, FNYEAQ. This CDR3 spans 17 amino acids. V was pared by 5 bases and J by 7 bases, with 18 bases of the junction left unmatched. Sequencing was done on a sample of peripheral blood. This clonotype originated in a man younger than 45 who had recovered from COVID-19. The chain recombines TRBV7-6 with TRBJ2-7; 9 bases match TRBD2. CDR3 protein: CASSQEGGGLAGLEQYV. CDR3 in DNA: TGTGCCAGCAGCCAAGAGGGAGGTGGGCTAGCGGGGTTGGAGCAGTACGTC.